These 24 T cell receptor beta chains came from one sample sequenced in a study of control samples from healthy donors and cancer patients. Assay used: immunoSEQ multiplex PCR; TCRdb lists only in-frame clones, some missing. The sample yields 350,000 to 450,000 clones, 90% seen once. The sequencing sample was made of PBMCs. These receptors all come from a man between 40 and 49 years old with head and neck cancer.

Only one count was recorded for this clone. The gene calls are TRBV6-1 and TRBJ1-1; D is uncertain. The CDR3 is 13 amino acids. Trimming took 5 bases from V and 1 from J, leaving 8 bases between them. Germline V gene lookup returns CDR1 MNHNS and CDR2 SASEGT. CDR3 residues: CASSYPSNTEAFF. CDR3 nucleotide sequence: TGTGCCAGCAGTTATCCCTCGAACACTGAAGCTTTCTTT.

V and J are TRBV7-9 and TRBJ1-2; no reliable D call. Trimming pared 2 bases from V and 0 bases from J, leaving 10 bases between. The V gene's germline CDR1 is SEHNR and CDR2 FQNEAQ (reference sequence). The CDR3 has 15 residues. CDR3 in amino acids: CASSLTADSNYGYTF. CDR3 nucleotides: TGTGCCAGCAGCTTAACGGCCGACTCTAACTATGGCTACACCTTC.

V and J are TRBV9 and TRBJ2-1, with a weak D call TRBD2 (6 bases). V lost 5 bases and J 5 bases, leaving 23 bases between the germline ends. CDR1 is SGDLS, CDR2 YYNGEE, per germline. The CDR3 covers 17 residues. The CDR3 loop is CASSPMAGSLTNNEQFF. In nucleotides, the CDR3 is TGTGCCAGCAGTCCCATGGCGGGGTCCCTCACGAACAATGAGCAGTTCTTC. Looking up the rest from reference TRBV9 and TRBJ2-1 gives the full variable domain: DSGVTQTPKHLITATGQRVTLRCSPRSGDLSVYWYQQSLDQGLQFLIQYYNGEERAKGNILERFSAQQFPDLHSELNLSSLELGDSALYFCASSPMAGSLTNNEQFFGPGTRLTVL.

J is TRBJ1-1 and V is TRBV30; D gene uncertain. Germline values: CDR1 GTSNPN, CDR2 SVGIG (reference sequence). There are 10 residues in the CDR3. V lost 5 bases, J lost 4 bases, and 5 bases lay in between. The CDR3 DNA is TGTGCCTGGGGGAGCACTGAAGCTTTCTTT. Amino acid sequence: CAWGSTEAFF. Using reference TRBV30 and TRBJ1-1 for the parts outside the CDR3, the full variable domain is SQTIHQWPATLVQPVGSPLSLECTVEGTSNPNLYWYRQAAGRGLQLLFYSVGIGQISSEVPQNLSASRPQDRQFILSSKKLLLSDSGFYLCAWGSTEAFFGQGTRLTVV.

This clone was observed a handful of times. This chain uses TRBV16 with TRBJ1-5, with D tentatively TRBD1 (5 bases). V lost 1 base, J lost 8 bases, and 12 bases lay in between. The CDR3 has 14 amino acids. Germline assignment: CDR1 KGHSY and CDR2 FQNENV. The CDR3 nucleotides are TGTGCCAGCAGCCAATTGGAGGGGATGAAGCCCCAGCATTTT. It yields the protein CASSQLEGMKPQHF.

The chain combines TRBV28 with TRBJ2-1; TRBD1 might be the D (7 bases). Trimming removed 8 bases from V and 5 bases from J, with 13 bases in between. Germline-derived CDR1 and CDR2 are MDHEN and SYDVKM. This CDR3 has 13 residues. The CDR3 is CASGGGDDNEQFF. CDR3 nucleotides: TGTGCCAGCGGAGGGGGCGACGACAATGAGCAGTTCTTC.

The rearrangement links TRBV19 to TRBJ2-7, with D possibly matching TRBD1 (6 bases). The CDR3 loop spans 16 amino acids. The germline V and J ends were trimmed by 4 bases and 3 bases, with 19 bases remaining between them. Germline V gene data show CDR1 as LNHDA and CDR2 as SQIVND (reference sequence). The CDR3: CASSTDRGQIYYEQYF. The CDR3 nucleotides are TGTGCCAGTAGTACGGACAGAGGACAGATATACTACGAGCAGTACTTC.

The rearrangement uses TRBV5-1 and TRBJ1-3; the D gene is possibly TRBD1 (5 bases). CDR3 length: 14 residues. Trimming stripped 3 bases from V and 0 bases from J, with 7 bases between. Per germline, CDR1 SGHRS and CDR2 YFSETQ. CDR3 in DNA: TGCGCCAGCAGCTGGGGGGTCTCTGGAAACACCATATATTTT. Translating gives CASSWGVSGNTIYF.

This chain connects TRBV19 to TRBJ1-4; the match to TRBD1 covers 9 bases. CDR1 and CDR2 (germline): LNHDA, SQIVND (reference sequence). CDR3 length equals 16 residues. Trimming cost V 8 bases and J 5 bases; bases outside gene matches: 12. CDR3 sequence: CASGKGQGTGNEKLFF. The CDR3 bases are TGTGCCAGTGGGAAGGGACAAGGGACAGGGAATGAAAAACTGTTTTTT.

The chain joins TRBV19 to TRBJ2-5; 11 bases map to TRBD2. The V gene end was trimmed by 8 bases and the J gene end by 4 bases; junction bases not matched to a gene: 9. Germline assignment: CDR1 LNHDA and CDR2 SQIVND (reference sequence). CDR3 length: 15 amino acids. The CDR3 region has the DNA TGTGCCAGTGCCCACCGACTAGCGGGACTAGAGACCCAGTACTTC. This encodes CASAHRLAGLETQYF.

The rearrangement joins TRBV12-5 to TRBJ2-5, with D perhaps matching TRBD1 or TRBD2 (6 bases each). Per germline, CDR1 LGHNT and CDR2 FRNRAP. This CDR3 is built from 12 residues. Trimming stripped 6 bases from V and 5 bases from J, with 10 bases between. The CDR3 nucleotides read TGTGCTAGTGGGACGGGGGCGGAGACCCAGTACTTC. It encodes CASGTGAETQYF.

CDR3 sequence: CASSPAGQGNTEAFF. The DNA of the CDR3 is TGTGCCAGCAGCCCGGCGGGACAGGGGAACACTGAAGCTTTCTTT. V gene TRBV7-9 combines with J gene TRBJ1-1; TRBD1 agrees at 9 bases. The CDR3 covers 15 residues. The V gene's germline CDR1 is SEHNR and CDR2 FQNEAQ (reference sequence). Trimming removed 5 bases from V and 1 base from J; junction bases left unmatched: 5.

This sequence joins TRBV5-1 and TRBJ2-3; possible D gene TRBD1, 5 bases. The V end lost 1 base, the J end lost 1 base, and 10 bases lay between the germline ends. The CDR3 is 15 amino acids. Per the germline V gene, CDR1 is SGHRS and CDR2 is YFSETQ. CDR3 DNA: TGCGCCAGCAGCTTGACAGGAGATCGCACAGATACGCAGTATTTT. Amino acids: CASSLTGDRTDTQYF.

This rearrangement joins TRBV28 to TRBJ2-7; D is undetermined. Trimming removed 11 bases from V and 0 bases from J, with 11 bases in between. CDR3 length: 12 residues. Germline CDR1 is MDHEN and CDR2 is SYDVKM. The DNA for the CDR3 is TGTGCCTGCTCAGTACCCTCCTACGAGCAGTACTTC. This gives the protein CACSVPSYEQYF.

This clone was picked up one time. The rearrangement uses TRBV6-2 or TRBV6-3 and TRBJ2-7; 12 bases are shared with TRBD2. The length of the CDR3 is 16 residues. V dropped 5 bases and J dropped 6; count of bases not matched to a gene: 11. The V gene's germline CDR1 is MNHEY and CDR2 SVGEGT. The CDR3 protein is CASSDGLAGIAAEQYF. Here the CDR3 DNA reads TGTGCCAGCAGTGACGGACTAGCGGGGATAGCCGCCGAGCAGTACTTC.

This chain uses TRBV2 with TRBJ1-1; D gene unclear. From germline, CDR1 is SNHLY and CDR2 FYNNEI. There are 15 residues in the CDR3. V was pared by 6 bases and J by 2 bases, with 16 bases between. The CDR3: CASREQRMVNTEAFF. Written as DNA, the CDR3 is TGTGCCAGCAGAGAGCAGCGAATGGTTAACACTGAAGCTTTCTTT.

This chain joins TRBV30 and TRBJ1-1; 9 positions agree with TRBD1. This CDR3 is 13 amino acids long. V lost 4 bases, J lost 3 bases, and 3 bases stayed unmatched. The germline gives CDR1 GTSNPN, CDR2 SVGIG (reference sequence). The CDR3 DNA sequence: TGTGCCTGGAAAGGACAGGGGTACACTGAAGCTTTCTTT. It encodes CAWKGQGYTEAFF.

V gene TRBV6-1 combines with J gene TRBJ2-1; no firm D call. This CDR3 is 12 amino acids long. Trimming left V 3 bases short and J 13 bases short, with 13 bases between. Germline V CDR1 and CDR2: MNHNS, SASEGT. The CDR3 DNA is TGTGCCAGCAGTGACGCTAGACGCCATCAGTTCTTC. Its protein product is CASSDARRHQFF.

This clone was counted once. For the CDR3, the DNA is TGCGCCAGCAGCTTGGGGGTGGGAGGAGGGTTCGAGCAGTACTTC. This sequence encodes CASSLGVGGGFEQYF. The chain couples TRBV5-1 to TRBJ2-7; D may be TRBD2 (6 bases). Per germline, CDR1 SGHRS and CDR2 YFSETQ. The ends were cut back, 0 bases at V and 6 bases at J, with 16 bases in the middle. The CDR3 runs 15 residues. Complete variable domain (other parts from reference TRBV5-1 and TRBJ2-7): KAGVTQTPRYLIKTRGQQVTLSCSPISGHRSVSWYQQTPGQGLQFLFEYFSETQRNKGNFPGRFSGRQFSNSRSEMNVSTLELGDSALYLCASSLGVGGGFEQYFGPGTRLTVT.

The rearrangement joins TRBV6-1 to TRBJ1-4; D is unclear. V gave up 3 bases and J gave up 3 bases, with 11 bases separating them. Looked up from germline, CDR1 is MNHNS and CDR2 is SASEGT. The CDR3 covers 15 residues. The CDR3 reads CASSDIGVSNEKLFF. The CDR3 region has the DNA TGTGCCAGCAGTGATATCGGGGTTTCTAATGAAAAACTGTTTTTT.

The chain carries TRBV5-1 and TRBJ2-5; D may be TRBD2 (6 bases). The CDR3 has 17 amino acids. The V end lost 4 bases, the J end lost 1 base, and 20 bases lay between the germline ends. From germline, CDR1 is SGHRS and CDR2 YFSETQ. This CDR3 reads CASSRVPSRGTQETQYF. In nucleotides, the CDR3 is TGCGCCAGCAGCCGTGTCCCTAGCCGGGGGACCCAAGAGACCCAGTACTTC.

The sample holds one count of this clone. The chain has TRBV5-6 and TRBJ2-3, with TRBD2 matching 11 bases. Germline loops: CDR1 SGHDT, CDR2 YYEEEE. Trimming at V came to 1 base and at J to 1 base, leaving 2 bases not matched to a gene. There are 16 residues in the CDR3. CDR3 sequence (DNA): TGTGCCAGCAGCTTGTTACTAGCGGGGGGCACAGATACGCAGTATTTT. Translation: CASSLLLAGGTDTQYF.

The chain uses TRBV19 and TRBJ1-1; a possible D gene is TRBD1 (5 bases). The V end lost 5 bases, the J end lost 3 bases, and 16 bases lay between the germline ends. Germline lookup yields CDR1 LNHDA and CDR2 SQIVND (reference sequence). The CDR3 runs 15 residues. The CDR3 region has the DNA TGTGCCAGTAGTCCCTTTCTGGGCAGGGACACTGAAGCTTTCTTT. Its translation is CASSPFLGRDTEAFF.

The gene calls are TRBV7-3 and TRBJ2-1; TRBD2 aligns across 12 bases. Germline assignment: CDR1 SGHTA and CDR2 FQGTGA. The CDR3 covers 16 residues. The V gene end was trimmed by 5 bases and the J gene end by 6 bases; junction bases not matched to a gene: 8. CDR3 sequence: CASSQSLAGGRNEQFF. CDR3 sequence (DNA): TGTGCCAGCAGCCAATCGCTAGCGGGGGGGCGCAATGAGCAGTTCTTC.